The text below deals with one T cell receptor (beta chain). This record comes from a study of blood T cell repertoires in COVID-19. As originally analysed: By means of reference gene primer amplification, nucleated cell counts were estimated. The method was immunoSEQ multiplex PCR; TCRdb's version includes in-frame clones alone and lacks a portion of them. D and trimming come from the DNA, and the V and J calls and clone size come from that table. Of 120,000 to 150,000 clones detected, about 87% appear once; the ten largest clones hold over 9.5%. J was trimmed by 3 bases and V by 0 bases; bases with no gene match: 12. Germline CDR1 is MGHRA and CDR2 is YSYEKL. The CDR3 has 19 residues.

This TCR was recovered from a man between 60 and 70 years old with active or convalescent COVID-19. The sequenced material came from peripheral blood. V is TRBV4-1 and J is TRBJ2-2; 8 positions agree with TRBD2. CDR3: CASSQERAGVAADTGELFF. The DNA for the CDR3 is TGCGCCAGCAGCCAAGAGAGAGCGGGAGTTGCGGCGGACACCGGGGAGCTGTTTTTT.